This TCR beta chain was obtained from a study of blood T cell repertoires in COVID-19. Germline CDR1 reads SGHRS; CDR2 reads YFSETQ. The CDR3 spans 15 residues. V shed 1 base and J 3 bases; nucleotides not matched to a gene: 5. The repertoire was sequenced with immunoSEQ multiplex PCR; TCRdb's copy has only in-frame clones and lacks some. The table lists roughly 180,000 clones, over 80% of them singletons. This chain joins TRBV5-1 and TRBJ2-7; TRBD2 matches 9 bases. This sequence originates from a woman between 45 and 60 years old who had recovered from COVID-19. Sequencing was carried out using PBMCs or T cells enriched from blood (not recorded which). CDR3 region: CASSLISGGLYEQYV. As DNA, the CDR3 is TGCGCCAGCAGCTTGATTAGCGGGGGCCTCTACGAGCAGTACGTC.